Given below is one TCR beta chain in context. The antigen remains undetermined. These data belong to a study of blood T cells in healthy people across ages. General study findings and limits: Estimated diversity that came from one million T cells was considered an underestimate. Greater diversity and more naive CD4+ cells were seen in long-lived donors than in aged donors.

The CDR3 runs 15 residues. J gave up 6 bases and V 1 base, and 8 bases lay outside the gene matches. Germline values: CDR1 MGHDK, CDR2 SYGVNS. Every participating donor contributed about 10 milliliters of peripheral blood through a draw. Using a J-beta primer mix together with a sample-barcoded 5' primer, a second PCR was run for roughly 7 to 11 cycles. Carrying 12 random nucleotides, a template-switch adaptor labeled each individual cDNA molecule. TCRdb redid the calling of the 5' RACE reads with MiXCR, one entry per CDR3 protein. This sample has about 1.5 million distinct CDR3 sequences; 42% occur once, and the top ten carry roughly 3.7%.

Sequenced material: blood. V and J are TRBV25-1 and TRBJ1-1, with TRBD1 identical over 7 bases. This sequence was found in a woman aged 18-35 years in good health. The CDR3, as DNA: TGTGCCAGCAGTGAATTACGCAGGGGGTCCGCTGAAGCTTTCTTT. Its protein product is CASSELRRGSAEAFF. The full variable domain, rest sourced from reference TRBV25-1 and TRBJ1-1, is EADIYQTPRYLVIGTGKKITLECSQTMGHDKMYWYQQDPGMELHLIHYSYGVNSTEKGDLSSESTVSRIRTEHFPLTLESARPSHTSQYLCASSELRRGSAEAFFGQGTRLTVV.